The clone carrying this T cell receptor beta chain was recorded once. The antigen remains unidentified. Sequencing was performed with immunoSEQ multiplex PCR; in TCRdb, only in-frame clones are kept and a portion is missing. The sample consists of more than 35,000 clones, just over 85% of them appearing once. The sample is drawn from a study of PD-1 blockade in classical Hodgkin lymphoma. Every patient had relapsed following autologous stem cell transplantation, and cohorts differed in brentuximab vedotin exposure. Study-level points and caveats: As was reported, newly diagnosed patients showed lower baseline TCR diversity than healthy donors did.

This TCR derives from a human donor with classical Hodgkin lymphoma. Specimen: peripheral blood mononuclear cells (PBMCs), collected before the second cycle of nivolumab.

This CDR3 is CASSLDLETQYF. As DNA, the CDR3 is TGCGCCAGCAGCTTGGATTTGGAGACCCAGTACTTC. The chain joins TRBV5-1 to TRBJ2-5; D unresolved. The CDR3 length is 12 residues. Germline values: CDR1 SGHRS, CDR2 YFSETQ. V was shortened by 0 bases and J by 5 bases, with 5 bases between the two germline ends.